This passage covers 25 T cell receptor beta chains from one sample sequenced in a study of control samples from healthy donors and cancer patients. Here immunoSEQ multiplex PCR was the method, and the copy in TCRdb shows in-frame clones only, minus some. The profile shows some 150,000 clones, roughly 94% of them singletons. Specimen: PBMCs. These receptors were collected from a man aged 60 to 69 with colorectal cancer.

The V and J genes are TRBV24-1 and TRBJ2-5, with 7 bases fitting TRBD2. The V and J ends lost 5 bases and 7 bases, in that order; junction bases with no gene match: 6. This CDR3 comprises 13 residues. Per germline, CDR1 KGHDR and CDR2 SFDVKD. As DNA, the CDR3 is TGTGCCACCAGTGGAGAGCGCGGGGGGACCCAGTACTTC. The encoded protein is CATSGERGGTQYF.

This rearrangement joins TRBV9 to TRBJ1-4, with unresolved D. This CDR3 is built from 13 residues. V lost 0 bases, J lost 3 bases, and 3 bases lay in between. Germline assignment: CDR1 SGDLS and CDR2 YYNGEE. CDR3 nucleotides: TGTGCCAGCAGCGTAGCTGCTAATGAAAAACTGTTTTTT. This sequence encodes CASSVAANEKLFF.

In this sample, this clone turned up once. The V and J genes are TRBV2 and TRBJ1-1; 8 bases map to TRBD1. Trimming cost V 6 bases and J 4 bases; bases outside gene matches: 4. From germline, CDR1 is SNHLY and CDR2 FYNNEI. This CDR3 comprises 13 residues. DNA of the CDR3: TGTGCCAGCAGCTCGACAGGGGTCACTGAAGCTTTCTTT. This encodes CASSSTGVTEAFF.

The chain employs TRBV19 and TRBJ1-5; possibly TRBD1 for D (5 bases). The V end was cut by 9 bases, the J end by 3 bases, with 12 bases between. This CDR3 region has 13 residues. Per germline, CDR1 LNHDA and CDR2 SQIVND (reference sequence). CDR3 region: CASCDRLNQPQHF. The CDR3, as DNA: TGTGCCAGCTGCGACAGACTCAATCAGCCCCAGCATTTT. Full variable domain (remainder filled in from reference TRBV19 and TRBJ1-5): DGGITQSPKYLFRKEGQNVTLSCEQNLNHDAMYWYRQDPGQGLRLIYYSQIVNDFQKGDIAEGYSVSREKKESFPLTVTSAQKNPTAFYLCASCDRLNQPQHFGDGTRLSIL.

The chain employs TRBV15 and TRBJ2-3, with 8 bases fitting TRBD2. Germline V gene data show CDR1 as LNHNV and CDR2 as YYDKDF (reference sequence). The J segment lost 4 bases and the V segment lost 1 base, leaving 7 bases of the junction unmatched. CDR3 length equals 16 residues. The CDR3 DNA sequence: TGTGCCACCAGCAGAGTAGGCGCGGGGGGCTCAGATACGCAGTATTTT. It specifies CATSRVGAGGSDTQYF.

The V and J genes are TRBV30 and TRBJ1-4, with 7 bases aligning to TRBD1. This CDR3 spans 13 amino acids. V shed 3 bases and J 8 bases; nucleotides not matched to a gene: 6. Germline V gene lookup returns CDR1 GTSNPN and CDR2 SVGIG (reference sequence). CDR3 sequence: CAWSRDSPEKLFF. The CDR3 DNA is TGTGCCTGGAGCCGGGACAGTCCGGAAAAACTGTTTTTT.

V is TRBV30 and J is TRBJ2-7; TRBD1 aligns across 8 bases. Trimming at V came to 4 bases and at J to 7 bases, leaving 9 bases not matched to a gene. From germline, CDR1 is GTSNPN and CDR2 SVGIG (reference sequence). The CDR3 totals 13 residues. The CDR3 DNA reads as TGTGCCTGGACCCTGACAGGGGCGGGAGAGCAGTACTTC. Amino acid sequence: CAWTLTGAGEQYF. Complete variable domain (other parts from reference TRBV30 and TRBJ2-7): SQTIHQWPATLVQPVGSPLSLECTVEGTSNPNLYWYRQAAGRGLQLLFYSVGIGQISSEVPQNLSASRPQDRQFILSSKKLLLSDSGFYLCAWTLTGAGEQYFGPGTRLTVT.

The gene calls are TRBV9 and TRBJ1-6; unclear D gene. The CDR3 loop spans 13 amino acids. In germline, CDR1 is SGDLS, CDR2 YYNGEE. The V end was cut by 0 bases, the J end by 9 bases, with 7 bases between. This CDR3 reads CASSVGVRSPLHF. The CDR3 DNA is TGTGCCAGCAGCGTAGGGGTGCGTTCACCCCTCCACTTT. Full variable domain (missing parts from reference TRBV9 and TRBJ1-6): DSGVTQTPKHLITATGQRVTLRCSPRSGDLSVYWYQQSLDQGLQFLIQYYNGEERAKGNILERFSAQQFPDLHSELNLSSLELGDSALYFCASSVGVRSPLHFGNGTRLTVT.

The chain combines TRBV24-1 with TRBJ1-1; D unresolved. Germline V gene data show CDR1 as KGHDR and CDR2 as SFDVKD. The V gene lost 2 bases and the J gene lost 1 base, with 10 bases spanning the gap. This CDR3 is 15 amino acids long. CDR3 sequence reads: CATSDSVEGNTEAFF. CDR3 DNA: TGTGCCACCAGTGATTCAGTGGAAGGGAACACTGAAGCTTTCTTT.

The count of this clone is one. The chain links TRBV11-2 to TRBJ2-7; 11 positions agree with TRBD2. The length of the CDR3 is 15 residues. Germline CDR1 reads SGHAT; CDR2 reads FQNNGV. J was trimmed by 5 bases and V by 5 bases; bases with no gene match: 8. CDR3 in DNA: TGTGCCAGCAGCATACTAGCGGGGGTTGGAAACGAGCAGTACTTC. Translated: CASSILAGVGNEQYF.

This clone was counted only a few times. This sequence joins TRBV4-2 and TRBJ2-2; no firm D call. The length of the CDR3 is 15 residues. Germline assignment: CDR1 LGHNA and CDR2 YNFKEQ. Trimming removed 0 bases from V and 5 bases from J, with 10 bases in between. CDR3 DNA: TGTGCCAGCAGCCAAGAGGGGATGGGAACCGGGGAGCTGTTTTTT. Its protein product is CASSQEGMGTGELFF.

The rearrangement links TRBV13 to TRBJ1-4; no clear D gene. Germline V gives CDR1 PRHDT, CDR2 FYEKMQ (reference sequence). The V and J ends lost 3 bases and 4 bases respectively, with 6 bases between them. The CDR3 runs 13 residues. The CDR3 region is CASSFGHNEKLFF. CDR3 bases: TGTGCCAGCAGCTTCGGGCATAATGAAAAACTGTTTTTT. Looking up the rest from reference TRBV13 and TRBJ1-4 gives the full variable domain: AAGVIQSPRHLIKEKRETATLKCYPIPRHDTVYWYQQGPGQDPQFLISFYEKMQSDKGSIPDRFSAQQFSDYHSELNMSSLELGDSALYFCASSFGHNEKLFFGSGTQLSVL.

V is TRBV6-6 and J is TRBJ2-6; D possibly corresponds to TRBD1 (6 bases). CDR1 and CDR2 (germline): MNHNY, SVGAGI (reference sequence). V was clipped by 6 bases and J by 12 bases, with 18 bases between them. The CDR3 covers 14 residues. CDR3 sequence (DNA): TGTGCCAGCAGACAGGACCGGGACATACCCGTCCTGACTTTC. Encoded protein: CASRQDRDIPVLTF.

This rearrangement joins TRBV7-9 to TRBJ2-7; D gene ambiguous. The CDR3 extends over 15 amino acids. Germline V gene data show CDR1 as SEHNR and CDR2 as FQNEAQ (reference sequence). Trimming cost V 1 base and J 1 base, with 11 bases left between them. The CDR3 nucleotides are TGTGCCAGCAGCTTAGTTGACAAACAATCCTACGAGCAGTACTTC. Its translation is CASSLVDKQSYEQYF.

The chain is built from TRBV5-1 and TRBJ2-7, with 11 bases aligning to TRBD1. Germline V gives CDR1 SGHRS, CDR2 YFSETQ. V trimming: 3 bases; J trimming: 5 bases; junction bases outside the gene matches: 4. The CDR3 runs 14 residues. In nucleotides, the CDR3 is TGCGCCAGCAGCTGGCGGACAGGGGGCGACGAGCAGTACTTC. Its translation is CASSWRTGGDEQYF.

The chain uses TRBV3-1 (or the pseudogene TRBV3-2) and TRBJ2-5; 11 nucleotides align to TRBD2. CDR1 is LGHDT and CDR2 is YNNKEL in the germline V gene (reference sequence). The length of the CDR3 is 18 residues. With V trimmed by 2 bases and J by 4 bases, 12 bases remained unmatched. Here the CDR3 DNA reads TGTGCCAGCAGCCAATCTGCACTACTAGCGGGGGTACGAGAGACCCAGTACTTC. This codes for CASSQSALLAGVRETQYF.

This chain uses TRBV27 with TRBJ1-5; the D is unclear. This CDR3 is 14 amino acids long. The V end lost 5 bases, the J end lost 6 bases, and 14 bases lay between the germline ends. Germline V gene data show CDR1 as MNHEY and CDR2 as SMNVEV (reference sequence). CDR3 loop: CASSRIGSGQPQHF. The CDR3 DNA reads TGTGCCAGCAGTAGGATCGGTTCGGGTCAGCCCCAGCATTTT.

The chain joins TRBV5-1 to TRBJ2-5, with 11 bases matching TRBD1. Germline CDR1 and CDR2: SGHRS and YFSETQ. The J segment lost 5 bases and the V segment lost 5 bases, leaving 14 bases of the junction unmatched. The CDR3 is made up of 17 amino acids. CDR3 bases: TGCGCCAGCAGTCAAACGATCGGACAGGGGGCTGGGGAGACCCAGTACTTC. Encoded protein: CASSQTIGQGAGETQYF.

This sequence joins TRBV6-5 and TRBJ2-4; a weak D match, TRBD2 (6 bases). Per the germline V gene, CDR1 is MNHEY and CDR2 is SVGAGI. V lost 8 bases, J lost 4 bases, and 18 bases lay in between. The CDR3 extends over 15 amino acids. The DNA for the CDR3 is TGTGCCAGCCGGGGATTGTCGGGGGTGAAAAACATTCAGTACTTC. It encodes CASRGLSGVKNIQYF.

The chain employs TRBV2 and TRBJ2-1; 8 nucleotides align to TRBD2. V trimming: 7 bases; J trimming: 2 bases; junction bases outside the gene matches: 1. The length of the CDR3 is 13 residues. CDR1 is SNHLY and CDR2 is FYNNEI in the germline V gene. Written as DNA, the CDR3 is TGTGCCAGCAACGGGGGGGCCTACAATGAGCAGTTCTTC. This codes for CASNGGAYNEQFF.

The rearrangement joins TRBV11-2 to TRBJ1-2; 10 nucleotides align to TRBD1. CDR1 SGHAT and CDR2 FQNNGV come from the germline V gene. The CDR3 extends over 13 amino acids. Trimming removed 5 bases from V and 8 bases from J; junction bases left unmatched: 5. In DNA form, the CDR3 reads TGTGCCAGCAGCCGGGACAGGGGTCGGGGCTACACCTTC. Protein product: CASSRDRGRGYTF.

The gene calls are TRBV4-3 and TRBJ1-5, with D possibly matching TRBD1 (5 bases). In germline, CDR1 is LGHNA, CDR2 YSLEER. This CDR3 is 18 amino acids long. Trimming left V 4 bases short and J 1 base short, with 20 bases between. Here the CDR3 DNA reads TGCGCCAGCAGCCTGGCGTGGGAGGGAGGGGACAGCAATCAGCCCCAGCATTTT. Its translation: CASSLAWEGGDSNQPQHF.

The chain joins TRBV5-6 to TRBJ2-2; D unclear. Germline values: CDR1 SGHDT, CDR2 YYEEEE. V gave up 1 base and J gave up 1 base, with 5 bases separating them. CDR3 size: 14 residues. The CDR3 sequence is CASSLPQNTGELFF. The DNA for the CDR3 is TGTGCCAGCAGCTTGCCACAGAACACCGGGGAGCTGTTTTTT.

V and J are TRBV12-3 or TRBV12-4 and TRBJ2-7; D remains unclear. V shed 6 bases and J shed 2 bases, with 5 bases lying between them. The CDR3 spans 11 residues. CDR3 amino acids: CASRTTYEQYF. CDR3 in DNA: TGTGCCAGCAGAACGACCTACGAGCAGTACTTC.

The chain employs TRBV24-1 and TRBJ2-3, with 12 nucleotides matching TRBD2. This CDR3 comprises 14 residues. V shed 9 bases and J 4 bases; nucleotides not matched to a gene: 4. The germline gives CDR1 KGHDR, CDR2 SFDVKD. The CDR3 spells CATSRTSGADTQYF. The CDR3 region has the DNA TGTGCCACCTCACGGACTAGCGGGGCAGATACGCAGTATTTT.